This entry lists 25 T cell receptor beta chains sequenced from one sample in a study of T cell responses to AZD1222 COVID-19 vaccine. Some clones are missing from TCRdb's copy, which holds only in-frame ones; the method was immunoSEQ multiplex PCR. The sample records roughly 120,000 clones, roughly 88% being singletons. The sequences come from peripheral blood, collected on day 0 of AZD1222 vaccination. The origin of the receptors is an adult in good health.

This CDR3 is CASRSGHSSTDTQYF. For the CDR3, the DNA is TGTGCCAGCAGGTCCGGACATTCTAGCACAGATACGCAGTATTTT. This chain joins TRBV11-3 and TRBJ2-3; tentative D call: TRBD1 (5 bases). V lost 6 bases and J 0 bases, leaving 13 bases between the germline ends. The CDR3 runs to 15 residues. Germline CDR1 and CDR2: SGHNT and YENEEA.

The gene calls are TRBV14 and TRBJ2-1; the match to TRBD1 covers 7 bases. This CDR3 has 15 amino acids. The germline V gene encodes CDR1 SGHDN and CDR2 FVKESK. After removal of 6 bases from V and 4 bases from J, the junction contained 9 bases not matched to a gene. This CDR3 reads CASRPGQLLYNEQFF. CDR3 DNA: TGTGCCAGCAGACCGGGACAGCTGCTATACAATGAGCAGTTCTTC.

V gene TRBV23-1 combines with J gene TRBJ2-7; TRBD2 matches at 7 bases. TRBV23-1 falls under the ORF class, with uncertain function. There are 16 residues in the CDR3. Trimming at V came to 0 bases and at J to 4 bases, leaving 9 bases not matched to a gene. CDR3 loop: CASSQSREGLVYEQYF. CDR3 sequence (DNA): TGCGCCAGCAGTCAATCGAGGGAGGGCCTGGTGTACGAGCAGTACTTC.

The chain is built from TRBV7-6 and TRBJ2-5, with 11 nucleotides matching TRBD2. CDR3 size: 15 residues. V gave up 4 bases and J gave up 4 bases; unmatched junction bases: 5. The germline V gene has CDR1 SGHVS and CDR2 FNYEAQ. The CDR3 region is CASSYLAGGGETQYF. CDR3 sequence (DNA): TGTGCCAGCAGCTACTTAGCGGGAGGGGGAGAGACCCAGTACTTC.

This chain connects TRBV27 to TRBJ2-4; D uncertain. The V end was cut by 11 bases, the J end by 2 bases, with 16 bases between. The CDR3 spans 14 residues. Germline assignment: CDR1 MNHEY and CDR2 SMNVEV (reference sequence). The CDR3 nucleotides are TGTGCCGTAGAAATCCGGATCACCAAAAACATTCAGTACTTC. Its protein product is CAVEIRITKNIQYF.

The V and J genes are TRBV6-2 or TRBV6-3 and TRBJ2-7, with D unclear. CDR3 size: 14 residues. Trimming took off 0 bases at V and 5 bases at J, with 11 bases between the two ends. Germline lookup yields CDR1 MNHEY and CDR2 SVGEGT. The CDR3 DNA reads as TGTGCCAGCAGTTACTCGAGTCCCCTGGACGAGCAGTACTTC. Protein: CASSYSSPLDEQYF.

The chain uses TRBV7-8 and TRBJ1-3, with D hard to call. V dropped 2 bases and J dropped 3 bases, with 11 bases sitting between them. The germline gives CDR1 SGHVS, CDR2 FQNEAQ. The CDR3 spans 15 residues. In DNA, the CDR3 is TGTGCCAGCAGCTTATCCGGGATTGGTGGAAACACCATATATTTT. Translating gives CASSLSGIGGNTIYF.

V and J are TRBV6-2 or TRBV6-3 and TRBJ1-2; D remains ambiguous. V was cut by 0 bases and J by 4 bases, with 15 bases left in between. This CDR3 is 16 amino acids long. The germline V gene encodes CDR1 MNHEY and CDR2 SVGEGT. The DNA for the CDR3 is TGTGCCAGCAGTTACTCCCTGGTTGGTCGGGGCTATGGCTACACCTTC. Amino acid sequence: CASSYSLVGRGYGYTF.

This chain joins TRBV5-6 and TRBJ1-2; weak D call: TRBD1 (5 bases). Germline CDR1 reads SGHDT; CDR2 reads YYEEEE. Trimming stripped 6 bases from V and 10 bases from J, with 13 bases between. This CDR3 is built from 11 residues. The CDR3 reads CASTHRDFYTF. CDR3 in DNA: TGTGCCAGCACCCATAGGGACTTCTACACCTTC. The full variable domain, rest sourced from reference TRBV5-6 and TRBJ1-2, is DAGVTQSPTHLIKTRGQQVTLRCSPKSGHDTVSWYQQALGQGPQFIFQYYEEEERQRGNFPDRFSGHQFPNYSSELNVNALLLGDSALYLCASTHRDFYTFGSGTRLTVV.

The chain recombines TRBV18 with TRBJ2-3, with D possibly being TRBD1 (6 bases). Germline values: CDR1 KGHSH, CDR2 LQKENI. V was trimmed by 5 bases and J by 1 base, leaving 22 bases between them. CDR3 length equals 18 residues. CDR3 protein: CASSSEEFRGFGTDTQYF. Written as DNA, the CDR3 is TGTGCCAGCTCATCTGAGGAGTTCAGGGGTTTTGGCACAGATACGCAGTATTTT.

The chain couples TRBV7-9 to TRBJ1-3; 8 bases line up with TRBD1. With 4 bases clipped from V and 3 bases from J, the junction kept 11 bases outside the gene matches. Germline V lookup: CDR1 SEHNR, CDR2 FQNEAQ (reference sequence). This CDR3 contains 17 residues. The CDR3, as DNA: TGTGCCAGCAGCTCTCCGGGACAGGCGGGAGGTGGAAACACCATATATTTT. It translates to CASSSPGQAGGGNTIYF.

The J gene is TRBJ1-1, the V gene TRBV14; D gene ambiguous. Germline-derived CDR1 and CDR2 are SGHDN and FVKESK. The CDR3 is 13 amino acids. V was clipped by 2 bases and J by 0 bases, with 4 bases between them. This CDR3 reads CASSQHMNTEAFF. CDR3 bases: TGTGCCAGCAGCCAACACATGAACACTGAAGCTTTCTTT.

CDR3 nucleotide sequence: TGTGCCAGCAGTTACGAGCAGGGGGTGACCTATGGCTACACCTTC. This gives the protein CASSYEQGVTYGYTF. The chain links TRBV6-2 or TRBV6-3 to TRBJ1-2, with 7 positions matching TRBD1. This CDR3 region has 15 residues. With 2 bases clipped from V and 4 bases from J, the junction kept 7 bases outside the gene matches. CDR1 is MNHEY and CDR2 is SVGEGT in the germline V gene.

The chain couples TRBV7-2 to TRBJ2-6; TRBD2 agrees at 11 bases. This CDR3 is 17 amino acids long. Germline lookup yields CDR1 SGHTA and CDR2 FQGNSA. V lost 5 bases to trimming and J lost 0 bases; unmatched junction nucleotides: 3. CDR3 amino acids: CASSMTSGISGANVLTF. CDR3 bases: TGTGCCAGCAGCATGACTAGCGGGATCTCTGGGGCCAACGTCCTGACTTTC.

The CDR3 nucleotides are TGTGCCAGCAGCCCAGCTGCGGGGGACAGTCGAAATGGCTACACCTTC. Protein sequence: CASSPAAGDSRNGYTF. The gene calls are TRBV7-6 and TRBJ1-2; 7 bases line up with TRBD1. With V trimmed by 5 bases and J by 6 bases, 15 bases remained unmatched. The CDR3 is 16 amino acids. Germline V gene data show CDR1 as SGHVS and CDR2 as FNYEAQ.

The chain employs TRBV30 and TRBJ1-4, with 9 nucleotides matching TRBD1. The CDR3 length is 13 residues. In germline, CDR1 is GTSNPN, CDR2 SVGIG (reference sequence). V trimming: 3 bases; J trimming: 7 bases; junction bases outside the gene matches: 3. The DNA for the CDR3 is TGTGCCTGGAGCAGACAGGGGGGTGAAAAACTGTTTTTT. Amino acids: CAWSRQGGEKLFF.

This chain links TRBV7-9 with TRBJ1-1, with 12 bases fitting TRBD1. V lost 5 bases to trimming and J lost 1 base; unmatched junction nucleotides: 11. CDR1 and CDR2 (germline): SEHNR, FQNEAQ (reference sequence). The CDR3 covers 18 residues. CDR3: CASSHRDRGRAGNTEAFF. The CDR3 coding sequence is TGTGCCAGCAGCCACCGGGACAGGGGGCGAGCGGGGAACACTGAAGCTTTCTTT.

This clone was seen just once. This rearrangement joins TRBV2 to TRBJ2-1, with 9 bases lining up with TRBD2. Trimming took 2 bases from V and 2 from J; bases not matched to a gene: 10. Germline CDR1 is SNHLY and CDR2 is FYNNEI. This CDR3 spans 18 amino acids. CDR3 amino acids: CASSELAGTQPPYNEQFF. As DNA, the CDR3 is TGTGCCAGCAGTGAACTAGCGGGAACACAACCTCCCTACAATGAGCAGTTCTTC.

The J gene is TRBJ2-1, the V gene TRBV24-1, with TRBD2 matching over 10 bases. CDR1 and CDR2 from the germline V gene are KGHDR and SFDVKD. The CDR3 totals 16 residues. V was clipped by 4 bases and J by 4 bases; unmatched bases: 6. CDR3 bases: TGTGCCACCAGTGACCCCAGCGGGAGGGGTTACAATGAGCAGTTCTTC. As protein: CATSDPSGRGYNEQFF.

The chain joins TRBV7-2 to TRBJ2-1; the match to TRBD2 covers 11 bases. Trimming removed 5 bases from V and 6 bases from J; junction bases left unmatched: 6. The germline V gene encodes CDR1 SGHTA and CDR2 FQGNSA. The CDR3 has 15 residues. CDR3 coding DNA: TGTGCCAGCAGCCCGTCGGGGACTAGCGGCAATGAGCAGTTCTTC. It encodes CASSPSGTSGNEQFF.

The chain joins TRBV14 to TRBJ1-1; TRBD1 matches at 7 bases. Trimming removed 3 bases from V and 5 bases from J; junction bases left unmatched: 3. Germline V gives CDR1 SGHDN, CDR2 FVKESK. This CDR3 region has 13 residues. CDR3 sequence (DNA): TGTGCCAGCAGCCAGGGGACAGAGACTGAAGCTTTCTTT. Translated: CASSQGTETEAFF.

CDR3 protein: CASSARQGRNNEQFF. CDR3 DNA sequence: TGTGCCAGCAGCGCCAGACAGGGTCGGAACAATGAGCAGTTCTTC. The J gene is TRBJ2-1, the V gene TRBV9; 7 nucleotides line up with TRBD1. The CDR3 loop spans 15 amino acids. Germline V lookup: CDR1 SGDLS, CDR2 YYNGEE. V shed 3 bases and J 5 bases; nucleotides not matched to a gene: 8. The complete variable domain, with remaining parts taken from reference TRBV9 and TRBJ2-1, reads DSGVTQTPKHLITATGQRVTLRCSPRSGDLSVYWYQQSLDQGLQFLIQYYNGEERAKGNILERFSAQQFPDLHSELNLSSLELGDSALYFCASSARQGRNNEQFFGPGTRLTVL.

The genes are TRBV5-1 and TRBJ2-7; D might be TRBD1 (6 bases). The CDR3 contains 16 residues. From germline, CDR1 is SGHRS and CDR2 YFSETQ. Trimming took 1 base from V and 3 from J, leaving 17 bases between them. CDR3 sequence (DNA): TGCGCCAGCAGCTTGAACAGGGAGTTGGTGATCTACGAGCAGTACTTC. Translation gives CASSLNRELVIYEQYF.

V and J are TRBV19 and TRBJ2-7; the match to TRBD1 covers 11 bases. J was trimmed by 2 bases and V by 1 base; bases with no gene match: 4. Germline values: CDR1 LNHDA, CDR2 SQIVND (reference sequence). The CDR3 loop spans 16 amino acids. CDR3 nucleotides: TGTGCCAGTAGTATAGTCGGGACAGGGGGTCCCTACGAGCAGTACTTC. Translation: CASSIVGTGGPYEQYF. Complete variable domain (other parts from reference TRBV19 and TRBJ2-7): DGGITQSPKYLFRKEGQNVTLSCEQNLNHDAMYWYRQDPGQGLRLIYYSQIVNDFQKGDIAEGYSVSREKKESFPLTVTSAQKNPTAFYLCASSIVGTGGPYEQYFGPGTRLTVT.

As regards this clone: Other DNA sequences in this specimen translate into the identical CDR3. V usage is TRBV6-5 and J usage is TRBJ1-1, with 9 bases aligning to TRBD1. The V and J ends lost 2 bases and 11 bases, in that order; junction bases with no gene match: 15. The CDR3 runs to 16 residues. The germline CDR1 and CDR2 sequences are MNHEY and SVGAGI. CDR3 bases: TGTGCCAGCAGTTACGTGACAGGGGGGAACAAGGGTGGGGCTTTCTTT. It codes for CASSYVTGGNKGGAFF.